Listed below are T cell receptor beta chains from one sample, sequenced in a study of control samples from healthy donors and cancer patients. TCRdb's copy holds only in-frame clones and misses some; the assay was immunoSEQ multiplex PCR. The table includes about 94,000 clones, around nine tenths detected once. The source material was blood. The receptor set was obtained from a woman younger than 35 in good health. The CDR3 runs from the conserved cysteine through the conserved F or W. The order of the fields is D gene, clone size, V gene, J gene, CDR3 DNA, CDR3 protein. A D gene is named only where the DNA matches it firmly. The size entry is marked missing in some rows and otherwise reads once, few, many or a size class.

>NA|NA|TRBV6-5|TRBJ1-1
TGTGCCAGCAGTTCCGGGACACCGAACACTGAAGCTTTCTTT
CASSSGTPNTEAFF
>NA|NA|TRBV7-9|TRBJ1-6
TGTGCCAGCAGCTTATTGGGAGAGGGGGGTTCACCCCTCCACTTT
CASSLLGEGGSPLHF
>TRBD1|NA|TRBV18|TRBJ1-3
TGTGCCAGCTCACCAGGCGGGACAGTTGCCGGAAACACCATATATTTT
CASSPGGTVAGNTIYF
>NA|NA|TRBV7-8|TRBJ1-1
TGTGCCAGCAGCTGGAGTACAGGGAAGGCTTTCTTT
CASSWSTGKAFF
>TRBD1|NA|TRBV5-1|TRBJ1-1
TGCGCCAGCAGCCCGGGACAGGAAGGCACTGAAGCTTTCTTT
CASSPGQEGTEAFF
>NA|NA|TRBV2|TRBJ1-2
TGTGCCTCCGTGGGGCAGGGCGCCAACTATGGCTACACCTTC
CASVGQGANYGYTF
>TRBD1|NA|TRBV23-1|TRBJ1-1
TGCGCCAGCAGTCAGGGTGGGACAGGGGGCCCGAACACTGAAGCTTTCTTT
CASSQGGTGGPNTEAFF
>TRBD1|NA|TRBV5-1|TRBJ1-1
TGCGCCAGCAGCTGGGGACAGGGTCTGACGAACACTGAAGCTTTCTTT
CASSWGQGLTNTEAFF
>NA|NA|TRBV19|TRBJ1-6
TGTGCCAGTAGTATTCGGCCCGGTAGAACCCTCCACTTT
CASSIRPGRTLHF
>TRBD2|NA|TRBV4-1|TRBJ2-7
TGCGCCAGCAGCCAAAGGAGTAGCGGGGGAACCTACGAGCAGTACTTC
CASSQRSSGGTYEQYF
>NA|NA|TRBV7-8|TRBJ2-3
TGTGCCAGCAGCTTGGGGGTCGAGTCTACGCAGTATTTT
CASSLGVESTQYF
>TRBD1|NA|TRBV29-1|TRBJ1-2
TGCAGCGTTTTTCACCAGGGGGGGAACTATGGCTACACCTTC
CSVFHQGGNYGYTF
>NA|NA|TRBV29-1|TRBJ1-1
TGCAGCGTTGTAAAGGCCATTCCGGGGATGGAAGCTTTCTTT
CSVVKAIPGMEAFF
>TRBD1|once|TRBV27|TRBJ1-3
TGTGCCAGCAGAGGAGACAGGGCAGGGGGAAACACCATATATTTT
CASRGDRAGGNTIYF
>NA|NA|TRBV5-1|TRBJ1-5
TGCGCCAGCAGTCGCGACGGTGCCTACAATCAGCCCCAGCATTTT
CASSRDGAYNQPQHF
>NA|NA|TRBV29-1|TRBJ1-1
TGCAGCGCATGGACAGAGAACACTGAAGCTTTCTTT
CSAWTENTEAFF
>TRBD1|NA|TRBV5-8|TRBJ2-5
TGTGCCAGCAGCTCAGGGACAGGGAGAACTCAAGAGACCCAGTACTTC
CASSSGTGRTQETQYF
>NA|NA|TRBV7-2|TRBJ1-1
TGTGCCAGCAGCTTTCAAGCAGGGGTCTCCATGAACACTGAAGCTTTCTTT
CASSFQAGVSMNTEAFF
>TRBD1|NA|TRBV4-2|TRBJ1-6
TGTGCCAGCAGCCAAGAACCCACAGGGGAAAATTCACCCCTCCACTTT
CASSQEPTGENSPLHF
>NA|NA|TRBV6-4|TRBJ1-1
TGTGCCAGCAGTGACTCGAGCAACACTGAAGCTTTCTTT
CASSDSSNTEAFF
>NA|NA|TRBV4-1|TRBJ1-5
TGCGCCAGCAGCCAACCTTCGTCGCGGCCCCAGCATTTT
CASSQPSSRPQHF
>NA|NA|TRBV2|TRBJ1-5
TGTGCCAGCAGTGCTAGTAGAGACAATCAGCCCCAGCATTTT
CASSASRDNQPQHF
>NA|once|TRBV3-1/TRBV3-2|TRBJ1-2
TGTGCCAGCAGCCAAACCTCAGGGGATTCGGATGGCTACACCTTC
CASSQTSGDSDGYTF
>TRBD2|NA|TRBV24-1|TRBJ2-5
TGTGCCACCAGTGATTTGACTAGCGGACAAGAGACCCAGTACTTC
CATSDLTSGQETQYF
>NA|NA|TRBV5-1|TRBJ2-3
TGCGCCAGCAGCACCGAACGCGGGGTACCCACAGATACGCAGTATTTT
CASSTERGVPTDTQYF
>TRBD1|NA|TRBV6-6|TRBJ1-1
TGTGCCAGCAGTTTGACAGGGGAAAATACTGAAGCTTTCTTT
CASSLTGENTEAFF
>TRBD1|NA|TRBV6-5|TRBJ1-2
TGTGCCAGCAGACGCGACAGGGGGCCCCTCTATGGCTACACCTTC
CASRRDRGPLYGYTF
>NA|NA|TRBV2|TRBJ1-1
TGTGCCAGGGCCAGGGGGAACACTGAAGCTTTCTTT
CARARGNTEAFF
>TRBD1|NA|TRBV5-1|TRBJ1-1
TGCGCCAGCAGTGGTGACAGGGGACTTGAAGCTTTCTTT
CASSGDRGLEAFF
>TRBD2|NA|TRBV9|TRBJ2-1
TGTGCCAGCAGCCCAAGCGGGGGCCCCTCCTATAATGAGCAGTTCTTC
CASSPSGGPSYNEQFF
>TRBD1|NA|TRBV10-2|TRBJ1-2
TGCGCCAGCAAAGGGGGCGATTACTATGGCTACACCTTC
CASKGGDYYGYTF
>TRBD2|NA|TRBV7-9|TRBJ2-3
TGTGCCAGCAGAGGTAGCGGGGGGCCGGATACGCAGTATTTT
CASRGSGGPDTQYF
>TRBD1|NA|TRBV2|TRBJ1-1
TGTGCCAGCAGTGAGCGGACAGGGGCTAACACTGAAGCTTTCTTT
CASSERTGANTEAFF
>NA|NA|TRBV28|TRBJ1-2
TGTGCCAGCAGTTTAGGGGGGAGACGGGGCCCAAATACGGGCTACACCTTC
CASSLGGRRGPNTGYTF
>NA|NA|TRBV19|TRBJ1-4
TGTGCCAGTACCCCGGGCACCATAGTAGGGAAACTGTTTTTT
CASTPGTIVGKLFF
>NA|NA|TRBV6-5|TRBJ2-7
TGTGCCAGCAGTTCGGGGAGGGGGGGTGAGACCTACGAGCAGTACTTC
CASSSGRGGETYEQYF
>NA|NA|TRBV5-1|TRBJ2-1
TGCGCCAGCAGCTTGGAAAGTGGTGGGGGAGAGCAGTTCTTC
CASSLESGGGEQFF
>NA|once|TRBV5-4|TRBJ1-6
TGTGCCAGCAGCTTGGAGCCCCAGACCTCACCCCTCCACTTT
CASSLEPQTSPLHF
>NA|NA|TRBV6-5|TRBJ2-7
TGTGCCAGCAGTCCGGACCCCTACGAGCAGTACTTC
CASSPDPYEQYF
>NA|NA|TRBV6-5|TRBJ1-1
TGTGCCAGCAGCCGTGAGGGGCGTAGGAACACTGAAGCTTTCTTT
CASSREGRRNTEAFF
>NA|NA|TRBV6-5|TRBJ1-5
TGTGCCAGCAAAGTGGATAGCAATCAGCCCCAGCATTTT
CASKVDSNQPQHF
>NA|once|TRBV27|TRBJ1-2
TGTGCCAGCAGTTTATCCCCTTGGGTGGAGGGCTACACCTTC
CASSLSPWVEGYTF
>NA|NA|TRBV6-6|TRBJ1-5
TGTGCCAGCAGAGAACAGGGTGGTAGCAATCAGCCCCAGCATTTT
CASREQGGSNQPQHF
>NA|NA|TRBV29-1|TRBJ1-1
TGCAGCGCAGCCGGGACGCCCAGGGGAGACACTGAAGCTTTCTTT
CSAAGTPRGDTEAFF
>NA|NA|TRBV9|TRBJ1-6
TGTGCCAGCAGCGCGAACAGTAACCCAAATAATTCACCCCTCCACTTT
CASSANSNPNNSPLHF
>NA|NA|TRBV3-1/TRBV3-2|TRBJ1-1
TGTGCCAGCAGCCGAGGCAGTAACACTGAAGCTTTCTTT
CASSRGSNTEAFF
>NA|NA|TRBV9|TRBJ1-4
TGTGCCAGCAGCGCGAGACAGGCTAATGAAAAACTGTTTTTT
CASSARQANEKLFF
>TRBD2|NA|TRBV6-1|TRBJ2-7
TGTGCCAGCAGTAAAGGGCGGGGGCGGGGGGACGAATTCGAGCAGTACTTC
CASSKGRGRGDEFEQYF
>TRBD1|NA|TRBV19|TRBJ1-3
TGTGCCAGTAGGGCCCAGGGGGAAGGGACTGGAAACACCATATATTTT
CASRAQGEGTGNTIYF
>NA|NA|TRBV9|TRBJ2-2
TGTGCCAGCAGCCGTAGGGGGGATAGTCTGAACACCGGGGAGCTGTTTTTT
CASSRRGDSLNTGELFF
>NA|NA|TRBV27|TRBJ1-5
TGTGCCAGCAGCCCCACGGGGGGGGCTAATCAGCCCCAGCATTTT
CASSPTGGANQPQHF
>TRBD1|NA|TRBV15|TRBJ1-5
TGTGCCACCAGCAGAGAACAAGGACAGGGGTGGCAGCCCCAGCATTTT
CATSREQGQGWQPQHF
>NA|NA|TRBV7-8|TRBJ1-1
TGTGCCAGCAGCTCACAACTGGACAAGGGCGGCACTGAAGCTTTCTTT
CASSSQLDKGGTEAFF